Shown below are 20 T cell receptor beta chains from a single sample sequenced in a study. TCRdb independently ran MiXCR on the 5' RACE reads; one entry per CDR3 protein. Of approximately 58,000 distinct CDR3 sequences in the sample, 26% are singletons; the top ten hold less than 2.5%. The sorted Tregs were CD4+CD25+CD127-/low cells. The sequenced sample consisted of tumor-infiltrating Tregs sorted from the breast tumor. The receptors stem from a female donor with breast cancer.

V usage is TRBV7-2 and J usage is TRBJ2-1, with TRBD2 identical over 11 bases. This CDR3 region has 15 residues. J gave up 3 bases and V 7 bases, and 5 bases lay outside the gene matches. Germline loops: CDR1 SGHTA, CDR2 FQGNSA. CDR3 loop: CASILGTSGYNEQFF. The CDR3 nucleotides are TGTGCCAGCATCCTAGGGACTAGCGGCTACAATGAGCAGTTCTTC.

This clonotype came up once. One junction end disagrees with the germline gene, perhaps due to a read error. The chain joins TRBV7-2 to TRBJ2-1; no definite D call. This CDR3 has 15 residues. CDR1 and CDR2 from the germline V gene are SGHTA and FQGNSA. The CDR3 protein is CASSSRLYSHNEQFF. CDR3 DNA: TGTGCCAGCAGCTCCCGACTTTACTCCCACAATGAGCAGTTCTTC.

By share, this clonotype ranks as medium-sized. The chain links TRBV4-3 to TRBJ2-1; 10 nucleotides match TRBD2. The V gene end was trimmed by 0 bases and the J gene end by 7 bases; junction bases not matched to a gene: 6. CDR1 is LGHNA, CDR2 YSLEER, per germline. The CDR3 has 16 residues. This chain's CDR3 is CASSQDELAGFNEQFF. The CDR3 bases are TGCGCCAGCAGCCAAGATGAACTAGCGGGATTTAATGAGCAGTTCTTC.

This clonotype has only one observation. The J gene is TRBJ1-1, the V gene TRBV6-5; D unclear. The V and J ends lost 6 bases and 1 base respectively, with 12 bases between them. CDR1 and CDR2 from the germline V gene are MNHEY and SVGAGI. The CDR3 is 14 amino acids. CDR3 region: CASSRNQRNTEAFF. DNA for the CDR3: TGTGCCAGCAGCCGTAATCAGAGGAACACTGAAGCTTTCTTT.

V usage is TRBV5-1 and J usage is TRBJ2-1; 12 bases are shared with TRBD2. The CDR3 extends over 16 amino acids. Germline CDR1 and CDR2: SGHRS and YFSETQ. The V and J ends lost 5 bases and 7 bases, in that order; junction bases with no gene match: 10. The CDR3: CASRPLAGGLRNEQFF. The DNA of the CDR3 is TGCGCCAGCAGACCGCTAGCGGGGGGGCTAAGGAATGAGCAGTTCTTC.

This clonotype was seen repeatedly, ten times or more. The chain couples TRBV6-2 or TRBV6-3 to TRBJ2-3; 7 nucleotides match TRBD1. V was clipped by 6 bases and J by 2 bases; unmatched bases: 5. The CDR3 extends over 14 amino acids. Germline CDR1 is MNHEY and CDR2 is SVGEGT. This CDR3 reads CASSEGQYTDTQYF. CDR3 nucleotides: TGTGCCAGCAGCGAGGGACAGTACACAGATACGCAGTATTTT.

This chain links TRBV4-2 with TRBJ1-2; 8 bases line up with TRBD1. The CDR3 runs to 15 residues. Trimming cost V 1 base and J 5 bases; bases outside gene matches: 6. Germline V gene data show CDR1 as LGHNA and CDR2 as YNFKEQ. Here the CDR3 DNA reads TGTGCCAGCAGCCAAGGGACAGGGCTTGGGTATGGCTACACCTTC. Translating gives CASSQGTGLGYGYTF.

This clonotype was seen a handful of times. This chain joins TRBV6-6 and TRBJ1-1, with D unclear. Germline assignment: CDR1 MNHNY and CDR2 SVGAGI (reference sequence). V was pared by 7 bases and J by 4 bases, with 7 bases between. CDR3 size: 11 residues. The CDR3 reads CASKGITEAFF. The DNA for the CDR3 is TGTGCCAGCAAAGGGATCACTGAAGCTTTCTTT.

The V gene is TRBV30, the J gene TRBJ2-3; the D is unclear. Germline V gene sequence: CDR1 GTSNPN, CDR2 SVGIG (reference sequence). The V gene lost 5 bases and the J gene lost 0 bases, with 15 bases spanning the gap. The CDR3 is 15 residues long. CDR3 amino acids: CAWATGGASTDTQYF. The CDR3 nucleotides are TGTGCCTGGGCGACGGGCGGAGCTAGCACAGATACGCAGTATTTT.

The chain links TRBV7-9 to TRBJ1-1, with TRBD1 identical over 7 bases. V was clipped by 7 bases and J by 1 base; unmatched bases: 6. The V gene's germline CDR1 is SEHNR and CDR2 FQNEAQ (reference sequence). The CDR3 spans 14 residues. The CDR3, as DNA: TGTGCCAGCATCCCTGACAGGGCGAACACTGAAGCTTTCTTT. Translated: CASIPDRANTEAFF.

With regard to this clonotype: Just one base apart from a much larger clone, this may be a read error. V gene TRBV4-1 combines with J gene TRBJ1-1; D is unclear. CDR1 MGHRA and CDR2 YSYEKL come from the germline V gene. CDR3 length: 14 residues. CDR3: CTSSQDAGNTEAFF. In DNA form, the CDR3 reads TGCACCAGCAGCCAAGATGCGGGGAACACTGAAGCTTTCTTT.

The rearrangement uses TRBV5-1 and TRBJ2-1; D is tentatively TRBD1 or TRBD2 (5 bases each). V was cut by 0 bases and J by 5 bases, with 15 bases left in between. Germline-derived CDR1 and CDR2 are SGHRS and YFSETQ. This CDR3 region has 16 residues. The CDR3 sequence: CASSLDGLTGHNEQFF. CDR3 DNA sequence: TGCGCCAGCAGCTTGGACGGACTCACAGGCCACAATGAGCAGTTCTTC.

This clonotype was recorded a few times. The V call is TRBV2, the J call TRBJ1-1; D is undetermined. Germline V gene data show CDR1 as SNHLY and CDR2 as FYNNEI. The CDR3 runs 14 residues. Trimming stripped 1 base from V and 4 bases from J, with 10 bases between. DNA for the CDR3: TGTGCCAGCAGTGAAGAGCAGCTGCCCACTGAAGCTTTCTTT. Residues: CASSEEQLPTEAFF.

V usage is TRBV28 and J usage is TRBJ1-2, with D hard to call. Deletions cut 4 bases from V and 4 bases from J, with 10 bases between. Germline loops: CDR1 MDHEN, CDR2 SYDVKM. CDR3 length equals 13 residues. The CDR3 loop is CASSSVGFYGYTF. DNA for the CDR3: TGTGCCAGCAGTTCGGTGGGGTTCTATGGCTACACCTTC.

This clonotype has at least ten counts. The chain joins TRBV5-1 to TRBJ1-1; no firm D call. The CDR3 totals 13 residues. Deletions cut 1 base from V and 1 base from J, with 5 bases between. CDR1 is SGHRS, CDR2 YFSETQ, per germline. CDR3 region: CASSLTGNTEAFF. The CDR3 bases are TGCGCCAGCAGCTTGACGGGGAACACTGAAGCTTTCTTT.

This clonotype was observed at least ten times. The V and J genes are TRBV7-9 and TRBJ2-7; unclear D gene. This CDR3 is built from 16 residues. Trimming removed 5 bases at V and 7 bases at J, with 24 bases between. CDR1 SEHNR and CDR2 FQNEAQ come from the germline V gene (reference sequence). This chain's CDR3 is CASSGAGRTFSWEQYF. In DNA, the CDR3 is TGTGCCAGCAGCGGCGCCGGGCGAACGTTCTCCTGGGAGCAGTACTTC.

V usage is TRBV5-1 and J usage is TRBJ2-7, with D possibly being TRBD1 (5 bases). This CDR3 is 14 amino acids long. V was clipped by 0 bases and J by 4 bases, with 11 bases between them. Germline loops: CDR1 SGHRS, CDR2 YFSETQ. CDR3 sequence: CASSLEAGSYEQYF. The CDR3 DNA reads TGCGCCAGCAGCTTGGAGGCAGGGTCGTACGAGCAGTACTTC.

The table lists this clonotype with many counts. The genes are TRBV18 and TRBJ2-3; no clear D gene. CDR3 length: 13 amino acids. Deletions cut 0 bases from V and 4 bases from J, with 5 bases between. The germline CDR1 and CDR2 sequences are KGHSH and LQKENI. CDR3 protein: CASSPPVADTQYF. The CDR3 DNA reads TGTGCCAGCTCACCACCTGTAGCAGATACGCAGTATTTT.

The V gene is TRBV9, the J gene TRBJ2-3; D may be TRBD1 (5 bases). In germline, CDR1 is SGDLS, CDR2 YYNGEE. This CDR3 has 15 residues. Deletions cut 0 bases from V and 4 bases from J, with 12 bases between. In nucleotides, the CDR3 is TGTGCCAGCAGCGTAGGTGGGGCCAGCGCAGATACGCAGTATTTT. Protein: CASSVGGASADTQYF.

This clonotype was recorded a few times. This chain connects TRBV7-9 to TRBJ1-1; 7 positions agree with TRBD1. Germline assignment: CDR1 SEHNR and CDR2 FQNEAQ (reference sequence). V lost 3 bases and J lost 4; bases outside the gene matches: 5. This CDR3 is 14 amino acids long. CDR3 loop: CASSFGQAATEAFF. CDR3 in DNA: TGTGCCAGCAGCTTTGGACAGGCTGCCACTGAAGCTTTCTTT.